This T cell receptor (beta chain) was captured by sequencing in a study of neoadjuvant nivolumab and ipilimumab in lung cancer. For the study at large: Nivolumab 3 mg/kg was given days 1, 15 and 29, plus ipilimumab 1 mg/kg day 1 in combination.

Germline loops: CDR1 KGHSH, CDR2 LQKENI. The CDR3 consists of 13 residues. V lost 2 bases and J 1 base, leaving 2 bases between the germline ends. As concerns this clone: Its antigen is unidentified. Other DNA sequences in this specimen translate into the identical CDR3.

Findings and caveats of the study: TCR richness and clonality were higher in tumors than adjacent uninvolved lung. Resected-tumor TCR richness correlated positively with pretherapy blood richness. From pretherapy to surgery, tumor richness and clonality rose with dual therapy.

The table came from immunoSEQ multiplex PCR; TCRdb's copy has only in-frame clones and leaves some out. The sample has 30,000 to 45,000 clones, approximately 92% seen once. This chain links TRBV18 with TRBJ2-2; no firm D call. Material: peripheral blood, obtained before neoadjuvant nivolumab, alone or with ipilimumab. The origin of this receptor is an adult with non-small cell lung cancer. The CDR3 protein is CASSPGNTGELFF. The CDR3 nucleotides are TGTGCCAGCTCACCAGGGAACACCGGGGAGCTGTTTTTT. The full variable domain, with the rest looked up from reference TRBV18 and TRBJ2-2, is NAGVMQNPRHLVRRRGQEARLRCSPMKGHSHVYWYRQLPEEGLKFMVYLQKENIIDESGMPKERFSAEFPKEGPSILRIQQVVRGDSAAYFCASSPGNTGELFFGEGSRLTVL.